This T cell receptor beta chain originates from a study of Ad26.COV2.S vaccination and SARS-CoV-2 variants. Treatment meaning: around 19 received Ad26.COV2.S at low or high dose, single or two shots; roughly five received placebo; per-sample allocation not given. The study sampled participants on day 63 after the first vaccine or placebo injection. This CDR3 is 17 amino acids long. V was pared by 2 bases and J by 5 bases, with 12 bases of the junction left unmatched. Germline values: CDR1 SGHNT, CDR2 YENEEA. The table came from immunoSEQ multiplex PCR; TCRdb's copy has only in-frame clones and leaves some out. The data hold about 410,000 clones, with 92% observed a single time.

The V gene is TRBV11-3, the J gene TRBJ2-4, with 7 bases lining up with TRBD2. The sequence came from a person between 18 and 60 years old who received the Ad26.COV2.S COVID-19 vaccine or a placebo. The input for sequencing was peripheral blood, taken in a trial of Ad26.COV2.S vaccine versus placebo. CDR3 sequence (DNA): TGTGCCAGCAGCTTATCGGAGCGGGGAGGTGTTGAAAACATTCAGTACTTC. Translating it yields CASSLSERGGVENIQYF.